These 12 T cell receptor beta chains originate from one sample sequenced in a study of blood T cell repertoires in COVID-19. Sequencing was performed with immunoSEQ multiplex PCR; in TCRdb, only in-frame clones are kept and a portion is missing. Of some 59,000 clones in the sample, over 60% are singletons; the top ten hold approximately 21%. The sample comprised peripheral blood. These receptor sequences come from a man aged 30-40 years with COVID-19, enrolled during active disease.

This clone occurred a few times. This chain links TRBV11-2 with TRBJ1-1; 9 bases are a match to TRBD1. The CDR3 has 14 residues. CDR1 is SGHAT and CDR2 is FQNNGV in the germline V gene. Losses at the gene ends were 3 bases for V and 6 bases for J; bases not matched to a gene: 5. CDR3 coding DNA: TGTGCCAGCAGCTTCACAGGGGGCCCCCCTGAAGCTTTCTTT. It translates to CASSFTGGPPEAFF.

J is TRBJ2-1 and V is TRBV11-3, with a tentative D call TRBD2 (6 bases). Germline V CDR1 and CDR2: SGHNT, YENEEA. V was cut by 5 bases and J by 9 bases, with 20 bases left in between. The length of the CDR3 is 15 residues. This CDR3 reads CASSPPSASAGEQFF. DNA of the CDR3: TGTGCCAGCAGCCCACCCTCGGCTAGCGCTGGTGAGCAGTTCTTC. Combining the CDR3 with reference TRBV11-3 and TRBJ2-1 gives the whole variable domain EAGVVQSPRYKIIEKKQPVAFWCNPISGHNTLYWYLQNLGQGPELLIRYENEEAVDDSQLPKDRFSAERLKGVDSTLKIQPAELGDSAVYLCASSPPSASAGEQFFGPGTRLTVL.

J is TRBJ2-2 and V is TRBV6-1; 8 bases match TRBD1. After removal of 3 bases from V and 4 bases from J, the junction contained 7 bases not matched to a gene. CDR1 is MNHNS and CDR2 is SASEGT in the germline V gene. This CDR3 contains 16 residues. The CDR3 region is CASSEKTGAVTGELFF. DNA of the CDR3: TGTGCCAGCAGTGAGAAGACAGGGGCGGTCACCGGGGAGCTGTTTTTT.

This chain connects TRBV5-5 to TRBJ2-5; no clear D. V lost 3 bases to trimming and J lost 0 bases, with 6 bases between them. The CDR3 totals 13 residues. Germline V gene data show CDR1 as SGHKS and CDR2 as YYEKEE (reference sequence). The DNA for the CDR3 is TGTGCCAGCAGCTCCGACAACCAAGAGACCCAGTACTTC. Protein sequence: CASSSDNQETQYF.

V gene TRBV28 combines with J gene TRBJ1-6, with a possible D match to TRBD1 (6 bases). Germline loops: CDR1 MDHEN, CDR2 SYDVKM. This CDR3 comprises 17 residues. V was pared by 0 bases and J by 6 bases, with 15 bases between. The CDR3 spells CASSLWGGGGVNSPLHF. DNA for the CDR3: TGTGCCAGCAGTTTATGGGGTGGAGGGGGGGTTAATTCACCCCTCCACTTT.

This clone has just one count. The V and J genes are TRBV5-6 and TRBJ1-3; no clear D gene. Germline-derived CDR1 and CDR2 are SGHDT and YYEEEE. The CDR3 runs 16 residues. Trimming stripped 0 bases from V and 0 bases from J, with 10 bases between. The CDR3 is CASSLGFPSSGNTIYF. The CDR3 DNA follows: TGTGCCAGCAGCTTGGGCTTCCCGAGCTCTGGAAACACCATATATTTT.

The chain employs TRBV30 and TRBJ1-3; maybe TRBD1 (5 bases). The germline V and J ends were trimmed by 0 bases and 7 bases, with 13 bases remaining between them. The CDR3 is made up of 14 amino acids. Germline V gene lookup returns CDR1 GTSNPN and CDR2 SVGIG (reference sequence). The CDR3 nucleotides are TGTGCCTGGAGTGTAATGGGGGGTGATAACACCATATATTTT. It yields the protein CAWSVMGGDNTIYF.

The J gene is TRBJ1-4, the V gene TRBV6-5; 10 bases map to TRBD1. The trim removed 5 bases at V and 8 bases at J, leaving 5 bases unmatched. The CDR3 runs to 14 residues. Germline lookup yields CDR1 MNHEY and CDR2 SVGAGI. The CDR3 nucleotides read TGTGCCAGCAGTCGACAGGGGGCAGGAGAAAAACTGTTTTTT. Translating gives CASSRQGAGEKLFF.

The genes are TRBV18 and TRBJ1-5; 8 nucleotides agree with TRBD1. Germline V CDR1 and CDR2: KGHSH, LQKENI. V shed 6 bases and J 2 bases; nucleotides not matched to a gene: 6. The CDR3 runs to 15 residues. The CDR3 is CASSQTGVGNQPQHF. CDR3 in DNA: TGTGCCAGCTCCCAGACAGGGGTCGGCAATCAGCCCCAGCATTTT.

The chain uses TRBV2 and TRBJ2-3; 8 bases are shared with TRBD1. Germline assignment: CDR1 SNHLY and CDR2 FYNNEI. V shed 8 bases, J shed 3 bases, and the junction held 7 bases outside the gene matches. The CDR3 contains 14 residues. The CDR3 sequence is CASGQGLMTDTQYF. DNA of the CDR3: TGTGCCAGCGGACAGGGTTTGATGACAGATACGCAGTATTTT.

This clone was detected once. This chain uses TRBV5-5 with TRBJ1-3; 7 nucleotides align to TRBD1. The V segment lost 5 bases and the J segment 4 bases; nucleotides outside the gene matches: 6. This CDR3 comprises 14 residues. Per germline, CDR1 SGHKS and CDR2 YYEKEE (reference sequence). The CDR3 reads CASSLTGPGNTIYF. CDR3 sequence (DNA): TGTGCCAGCAGTTTGACAGGGCCCGGAAACACCATATATTTT.

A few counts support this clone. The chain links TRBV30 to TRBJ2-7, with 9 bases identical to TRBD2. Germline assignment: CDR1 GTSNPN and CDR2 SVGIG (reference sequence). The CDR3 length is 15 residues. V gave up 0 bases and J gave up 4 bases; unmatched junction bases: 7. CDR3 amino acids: CAWSVSGGRVYEQYF. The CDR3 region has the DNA TGTGCCTGGAGTGTATCTGGCGGGAGGGTTTACGAGCAGTACTTC.